These 4 T cell receptor beta chains came from one sample sequenced in a study of T cell responses to AZD1222 COVID-19 vaccine. TCRdb keeps only in-frame clones here, not all; method: immunoSEQ multiplex PCR. The sample lists 85,000 to 110,000 clones; 90% were seen once. The sample in question was peripheral blood, obtained on day 0 of AZD1222 vaccination. These receptors were taken from an adult in good health.

The gene calls are TRBV19 and TRBJ1-5; D remains unclear. CDR3 length: 15 residues. Germline lookup yields CDR1 LNHDA and CDR2 SQIVND (reference sequence). V was pared by 5 bases and J by 2 bases, with 13 bases between. CDR3 amino acids: CASSSQEAGNQPQHF. The CDR3 nucleotides read TGTGCCAGTAGTTCCCAAGAGGCGGGCAATCAGCCCCAGCATTTT. The variable domain in full, completed from reference TRBV19 and TRBJ1-5, reads DGGITQSPKYLFRKEGQNVTLSCEQNLNHDAMYWYRQDPGQGLRLIYYSQIVNDFQKGDIAEGYSVSREKKESFPLTVTSAQKNPTAFYLCASSSQEAGNQPQHFGDGTRLSIL.

The V gene is TRBV9, the J gene TRBJ2-4; D tentatively fits TRBD1 or TRBD2 (5 bases each). The V gene's germline CDR1 is SGDLS and CDR2 YYNGEE. V was clipped by 7 bases and J by 0 bases, with 11 bases between them. The CDR3 length is 14 residues. The CDR3 DNA is TGTGCCAGCGGCCCTGGGGGAGCCAAAAACATTCAGTACTTC. Protein: CASGPGGAKNIQYF.

This chain links TRBV9 with TRBJ2-2; 11 nucleotides agree with TRBD2. Per the germline V gene, CDR1 is SGDLS and CDR2 is YYNGEE. The trim removed 3 bases at V and 3 bases at J, leaving 1 base unmatched. This CDR3 region has 15 residues. DNA of the CDR3: TGTGCCAGCAGCGCTAGCGGGGGGTACACCGGGGAGCTGTTTTTT. It yields the protein CASSASGGYTGELFF.

The rearrangement uses TRBV28 and TRBJ1-1, with a weak D call TRBD1 (5 bases). The CDR3 sequence is 14 residues long. Germline-derived CDR1 and CDR2 are MDHEN and SYDVKM. V lost 2 bases and J lost 4, with 11 bases in between. As DNA, the CDR3 is TGTGCCAGCAGTTTAGAGGGGCTCCTCACTGAAGCTTTCTTT. Translated, it gives CASSLEGLLTEAFF.